The 14 T cell receptor beta chains below come from one sample, sequenced in a study of cytomegalovirus exposure and HLA in healthy donors. The PCR was carried out with 60 Vbeta primers and 13 Jbeta primers. TCRdb's copy holds only in-frame clones and misses some; the assay was immunoSEQ multiplex PCR. The profile shows around 140,000 clones, about four fifths of them singletons. Sequenced input: PBMCs. The receptor source for this set is a male donor in good health and CMV-seronegative.

The rearrangement uses TRBV2 and TRBJ2-7, with TRBD2 identical over 7 bases. There are 14 residues in the CDR3. Germline trimming cut 6 bases from V and 0 bases from J; bases unmatched to any gene: 5. CDR1 and CDR2 from the germline V gene are SNHLY and FYNNEI. CDR3: CASRGTTSSYEQYF. CDR3 bases: TGTGCCAGCAGGGGGACTACGAGCTCCTACGAGCAGTACTTC.

CDR3 nucleotides: TGCAGCGGGGGACTAGCGAACACCGGGGAGCTGTTTTTT. Residues: CSGGLANTGELFF. V gene TRBV29-1 combines with J gene TRBJ2-2; 8 nucleotides match TRBD2. With 7 bases clipped from V and 0 bases from J, the junction kept 1 base outside the gene matches. Germline CDR1 reads SQVTM; CDR2 reads ANQGSEA. The CDR3 extends over 13 amino acids.

In the case of this clone: The identical CDR3 is also encoded by other nucleotide sequences in the sample. J is TRBJ2-1 and V is TRBV6-5; the D gene is possibly TRBD2 (6 bases). Trimming left V 2 bases short and J 8 bases short, with 13 bases between. The germline V gene encodes CDR1 MNHEY and CDR2 SVGAGI. The CDR3 contains 14 residues. The CDR3 region is CASSYTGVRDEQFF. Here the CDR3 DNA reads TGTGCCAGCAGTTACACGGGAGTGAGGGATGAGCAGTTCTTC.

This clone is a singleton in its sample. The rearrangement joins TRBV29-1 to TRBJ2-1, with 11 bases that match TRBD2. Germline V gene lookup returns CDR1 SQVTM and CDR2 ANQGSEA. The CDR3 loop spans 17 amino acids. The CDR3 nucleotides are TGCGGGGGAATGGGGACTAGCGGCGCGAGCTCCTACAATGAGCAGTTCTTC. This translates into CGGMGTSGASSYNEQFF.

This clone was seen only once. The chain uses TRBV25-1 and TRBJ1-1, with D maybe TRBD1 (5 bases). The CDR3 runs to 13 residues. The V gene's germline CDR1 is MGHDK and CDR2 SYGVNS. V was clipped by 4 bases and J by 3 bases, with 9 bases between them. CDR3 sequence (DNA): TGTGCCAGCAGTGGGGGCCCGGACACTGAAGCTTTCTTT. Protein sequence: CASSGGPDTEAFF.

V usage is TRBV19 and J usage is TRBJ2-2, with a tentative D call TRBD1 (5 bases). V was trimmed by 8 bases and J by 2 bases, leaving 12 bases between them. The CDR3 has 14 residues. Per germline, CDR1 LNHDA and CDR2 SQIVND (reference sequence). CDR3: CASRRQGNTGELFF. In DNA form, the CDR3 reads TGTGCCAGTCGGCGGCAGGGAAACACCGGGGAGCTGTTTTTT.

This clone was seen many times. This chain joins TRBV6-4 and TRBJ2-2; D is unclear. The CDR3 runs 15 residues. V dropped 4 bases and J dropped 2 bases, with 11 bases sitting between them. In germline, CDR1 is MRHNA, CDR2 SNTAGT. The CDR3, as DNA: TGTGCCAGCAGTGTTCAGGCAGGAAACACCGGGGAGCTGTTTTTT. Translated: CASSVQAGNTGELFF.

The genes are TRBV20-1 and TRBJ1-4; D is undetermined. Germline V gives CDR1 DFQATT, CDR2 SNEGSKA (reference sequence). V shed 5 bases and J shed 8 bases, with 9 bases lying between them. This CDR3 spans 11 amino acids. The CDR3 here is CSAVHREKLFF. DNA of the CDR3: TGCAGTGCTGTACACAGAGAAAAACTGTTTTTT.

This chain connects TRBV5-6 to TRBJ2-3, with 8 nucleotides matching TRBD2. The CDR3 is 18 amino acids. J was trimmed by 3 bases and V by 4 bases; bases with no gene match: 16. Germline assignment: CDR1 SGHDT and CDR2 YYEEEE. CDR3 region: CASSNYRPGLDVTDTQYF. The CDR3 DNA is TGTGCCAGCAGCAATTACAGACCGGGACTAGACGTTACAGATACGCAGTATTTT.

The J gene is TRBJ2-7, the V gene TRBV6-1; 7 positions agree with TRBD2. This CDR3 has 14 amino acids. Germline V gene sequence: CDR1 MNHNS, CDR2 SASEGT. V lost 4 bases to trimming and J lost 2 bases; unmatched junction nucleotides: 5. The CDR3 bases are TGTGCCAGCAGTGGGGGGGGGATGCCCTACGAGCAGTACTTC. It yields the protein CASSGGGMPYEQYF.

Only one count was recorded for this clone. The CDR3 region has the DNA TGCGCCAGCAGCCAAGATCATTATCAGCCCCAGCATTTT. Its translation is CASSQDHYQPQHF. This chain joins TRBV4-3 and TRBJ1-5; D not certain. The V and J ends lost 0 bases and 5 bases respectively, with 5 bases between them. The CDR3 length is 13 residues. Per germline, CDR1 LGHNA and CDR2 YSLEER.

The chain couples TRBV2 to TRBJ2-3; D is perhaps TRBD1 (7 bases). The CDR3 runs to 19 residues. The germline V gene has CDR1 SNHLY and CDR2 FYNNEI. With 3 bases removed from V and 5 bases from J, the gap between germline ends came to 27 bases. The CDR3 bases are TGTGCCAGCAGTGATCCCGGGAGCCTAGACAGGGAAGGTGTAGATACGCAGTATTTT. This encodes CASSDPGSLDREGVDTQYF.

This sequence joins TRBV2 and TRBJ2-5, with 9 bases aligning to TRBD2. The DNA end favors TRBJ2-7, so the J call may be wrong. Germline V gene sequence: CDR1 SNHLY, CDR2 FYNNEI. The CDR3 extends over 15 amino acids. The CDR3 DNA reads TGTGCCAGCAGTGAAGGTAGCGGGAGCCCCTACGAGCAGTACTTC. Its protein is CASSEGSGSPYEQYF.

The V and J genes are TRBV11-2 and TRBJ2-1, with 12 bases lining up with TRBD2. The CDR3 loop spans 14 amino acids. The germline V gene encodes CDR1 SGHAT and CDR2 FQNNGV. V was pared by 7 bases and J by 5 bases, with 3 bases of the junction left unmatched. The CDR3 region is CASMRLAGDNEQFF. The CDR3 DNA sequence: TGTGCCAGCATGAGACTAGCGGGAGACAATGAGCAGTTCTTC.